This T cell receptor (beta chain) was identified in a study of blood T cell repertoires in COVID-19. Data came from immunoSEQ multiplex PCR; TCRdb stores just in-frame clones and leaves some out. The sample contains about 230,000 clones, 80% to 85% of which appear only once. Trimming removed 0 bases from V and 6 bases from J; junction bases left unmatched: 8. CDR3 size: 16 residues. Per the germline V gene, CDR1 is SGDLS and CDR2 is YYNGEE. The receptor was derived from a man aged 35-49 years with acute or convalescent COVID-19. This rearrangement joins TRBV9 to TRBJ2-2; TRBD2 aligns across 7 bases. Sequencing was carried out using peripheral blood. Written as DNA, the CDR3 is TGTGCCAGCAGCGTAGAGGGAGGGAGTCGGGCCGGGGAGCTGTTTTTT. Protein sequence: CASSVEGGSRAGELFF.